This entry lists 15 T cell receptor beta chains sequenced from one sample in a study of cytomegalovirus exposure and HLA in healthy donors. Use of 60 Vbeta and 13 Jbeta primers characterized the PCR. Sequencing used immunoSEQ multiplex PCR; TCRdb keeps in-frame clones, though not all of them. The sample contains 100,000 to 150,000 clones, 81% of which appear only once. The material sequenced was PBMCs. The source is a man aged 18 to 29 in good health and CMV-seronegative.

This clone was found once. The CDR3 DNA follows: TGCGCCAGCAGCTCGGATCGGTCGGGGGGGCGGAGCTCCTACAATGAGCAGTTCTTC. The encoded protein is CASSSDRSGGRSSYNEQFF. The chain carries TRBV5-1 and TRBJ2-1, with 8 bases lining up with TRBD2. The V gene's germline CDR1 is SGHRS and CDR2 YFSETQ. The CDR3 is 19 residues long. The V gene end was trimmed by 3 bases and the J gene end by 0 bases; junction bases not matched to a gene: 14. The full variable domain, with the rest looked up from reference TRBV5-1 and TRBJ2-1, is KAGVTQTPRYLIKTRGQQVTLSCSPISGHRSVSWYQQTPGQGLQFLFEYFSETQRNKGNFPGRFSGRQFSNSRSEMNVSTLELGDSALYLCASSSDRSGGRSSYNEQFFGPGTRLTVL.

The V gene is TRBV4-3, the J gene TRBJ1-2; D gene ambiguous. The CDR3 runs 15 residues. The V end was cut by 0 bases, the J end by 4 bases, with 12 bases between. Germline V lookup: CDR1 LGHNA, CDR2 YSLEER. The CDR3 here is CASSQDTGKAYGYTF. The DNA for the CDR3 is TGCGCCAGCAGCCAAGACACGGGAAAGGCCTATGGCTACACCTTC.

The DNA for the CDR3 is TGTGCCAGCAGCCTTAACACAGGGGAGAGGCGGCATGAAAAACTGTTTTTT. It translates to CASSLNTGERRHEKLFF. V and J are TRBV5-6 and TRBJ1-4; 7 positions match TRBD1. Germline assignment: CDR1 SGHDT and CDR2 YYEEEE. Trimming took 4 bases from V and 6 from J; bases not matched to a gene: 15. There are 17 residues in the CDR3.

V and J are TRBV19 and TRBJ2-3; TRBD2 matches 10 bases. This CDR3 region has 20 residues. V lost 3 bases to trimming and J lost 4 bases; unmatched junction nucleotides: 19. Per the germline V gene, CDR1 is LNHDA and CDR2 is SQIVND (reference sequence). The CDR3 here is CASSMARGGSLAGGADTQYF. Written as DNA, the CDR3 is TGTGCCAGTAGTATGGCGCGGGGGGGCTCCTTAGCGGGGGGCGCAGATACGCAGTATTTT.

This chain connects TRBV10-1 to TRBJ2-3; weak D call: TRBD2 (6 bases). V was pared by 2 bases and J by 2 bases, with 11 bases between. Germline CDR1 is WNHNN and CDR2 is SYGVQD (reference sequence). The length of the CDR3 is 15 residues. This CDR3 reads CASSEGLPHTDTQYF. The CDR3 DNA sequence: TGCGCCAGCAGTGAGGGACTACCGCACACAGATACGCAGTATTTT.

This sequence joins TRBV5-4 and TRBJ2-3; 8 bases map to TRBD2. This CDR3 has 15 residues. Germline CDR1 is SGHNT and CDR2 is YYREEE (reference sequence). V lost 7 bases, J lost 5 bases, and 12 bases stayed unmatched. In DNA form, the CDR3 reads TGTGCCAGCTTACCGGGGGGGGGCCCGGTAGATACGCAGTATTTT. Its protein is CASLPGGGPVDTQYF.

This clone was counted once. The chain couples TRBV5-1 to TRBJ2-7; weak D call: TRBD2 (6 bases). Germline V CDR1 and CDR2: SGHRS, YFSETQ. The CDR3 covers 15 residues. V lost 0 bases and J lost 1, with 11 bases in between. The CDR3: CASSLEPSDSYEQYF. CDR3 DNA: TGCGCCAGCAGCTTGGAGCCTAGCGATTCCTACGAGCAGTACTTC.

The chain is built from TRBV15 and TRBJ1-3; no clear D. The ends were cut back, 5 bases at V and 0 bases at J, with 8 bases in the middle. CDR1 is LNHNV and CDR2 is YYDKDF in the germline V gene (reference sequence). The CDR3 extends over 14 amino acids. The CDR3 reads CATSSPSSGNTIYF. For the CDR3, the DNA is TGTGCCACCAGCTCCCCCTCCTCTGGAAACACCATATATTTT.

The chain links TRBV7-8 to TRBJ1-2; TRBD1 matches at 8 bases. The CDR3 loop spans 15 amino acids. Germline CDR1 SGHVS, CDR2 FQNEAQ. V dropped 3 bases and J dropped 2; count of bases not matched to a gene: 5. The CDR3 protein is CASSLDRDLNYGYTF. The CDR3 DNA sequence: TGTGCCAGCAGCTTGGACAGGGATTTAAACTATGGCTACACCTTC.

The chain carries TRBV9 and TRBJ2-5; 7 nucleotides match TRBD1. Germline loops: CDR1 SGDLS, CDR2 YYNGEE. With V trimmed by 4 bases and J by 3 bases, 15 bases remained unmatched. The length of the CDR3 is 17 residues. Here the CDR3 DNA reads TGTGCCAGCAGCAATCCCCGGGGACAGCAGGGTGAAGAGACCCAGTACTTC. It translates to CASSNPRGQQGEETQYF.

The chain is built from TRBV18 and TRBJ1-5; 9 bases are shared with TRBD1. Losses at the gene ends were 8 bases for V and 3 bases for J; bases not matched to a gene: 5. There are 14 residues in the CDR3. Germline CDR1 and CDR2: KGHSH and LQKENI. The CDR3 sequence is CASRGQGLNQPQHF. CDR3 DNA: TGTGCCAGCCGGGGACAGGGACTCAATCAGCCCCAGCATTTT.

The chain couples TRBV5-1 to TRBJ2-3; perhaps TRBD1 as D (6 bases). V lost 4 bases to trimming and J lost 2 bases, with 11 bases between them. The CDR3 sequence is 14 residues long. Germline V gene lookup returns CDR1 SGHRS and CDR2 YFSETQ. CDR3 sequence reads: CASSRDTYTDTQYF. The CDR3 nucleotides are TGCGCCAGCAGCCGGGACACATACACAGATACGCAGTATTTT.

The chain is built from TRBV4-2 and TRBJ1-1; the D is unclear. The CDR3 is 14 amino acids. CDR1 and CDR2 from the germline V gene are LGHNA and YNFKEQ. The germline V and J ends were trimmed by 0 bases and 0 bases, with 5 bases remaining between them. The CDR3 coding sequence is TGTGCCAGCAGCCAAGATGACTTGAACACTGAAGCTTTCTTT. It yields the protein CASSQDDLNTEAFF.

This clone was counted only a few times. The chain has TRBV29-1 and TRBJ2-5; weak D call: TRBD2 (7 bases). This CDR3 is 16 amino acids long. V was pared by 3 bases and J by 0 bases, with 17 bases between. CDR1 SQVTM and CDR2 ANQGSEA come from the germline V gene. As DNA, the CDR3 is TGCAGCGTTGACGGGAGGCCCTGGGGGCACCAAGAGACCCAGTACTTC. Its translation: CSVDGRPWGHQETQYF.

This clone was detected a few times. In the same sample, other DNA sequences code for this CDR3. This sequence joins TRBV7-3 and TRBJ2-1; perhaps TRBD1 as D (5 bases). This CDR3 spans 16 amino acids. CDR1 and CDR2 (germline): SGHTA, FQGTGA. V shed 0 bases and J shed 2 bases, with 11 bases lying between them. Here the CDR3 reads CASSLTLAGTYNEQFF. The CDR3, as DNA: TGTGCCAGCAGCTTAACATTGGCAGGGACCTACAATGAGCAGTTCTTC.